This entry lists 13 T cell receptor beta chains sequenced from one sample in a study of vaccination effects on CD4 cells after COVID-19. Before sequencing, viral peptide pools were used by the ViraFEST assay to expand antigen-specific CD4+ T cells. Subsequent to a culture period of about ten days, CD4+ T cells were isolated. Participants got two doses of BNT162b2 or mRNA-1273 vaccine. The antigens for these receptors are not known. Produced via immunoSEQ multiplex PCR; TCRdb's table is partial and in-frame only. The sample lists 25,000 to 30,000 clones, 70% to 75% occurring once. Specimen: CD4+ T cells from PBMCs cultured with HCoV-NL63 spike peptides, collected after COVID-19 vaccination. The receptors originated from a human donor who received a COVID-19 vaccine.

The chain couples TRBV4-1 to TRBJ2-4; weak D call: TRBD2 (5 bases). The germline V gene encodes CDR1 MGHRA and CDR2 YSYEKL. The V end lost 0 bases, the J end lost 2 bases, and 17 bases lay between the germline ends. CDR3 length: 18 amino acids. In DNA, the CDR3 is TGCGCCAGCAGCCAAGATTTGCTTCGCGCGGGCTCCAAAAACATTCAGTACTTC. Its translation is CASSQDLLRAGSKNIQYF.

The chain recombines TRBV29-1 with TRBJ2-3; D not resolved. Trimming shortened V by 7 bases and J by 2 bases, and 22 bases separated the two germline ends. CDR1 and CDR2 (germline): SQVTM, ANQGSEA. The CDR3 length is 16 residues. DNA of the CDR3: TGCAGCGCTCTCCCCCCCGGCAGGCTCCTCACAGATACGCAGTATTTT. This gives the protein CSALPPGRLLTDTQYF.

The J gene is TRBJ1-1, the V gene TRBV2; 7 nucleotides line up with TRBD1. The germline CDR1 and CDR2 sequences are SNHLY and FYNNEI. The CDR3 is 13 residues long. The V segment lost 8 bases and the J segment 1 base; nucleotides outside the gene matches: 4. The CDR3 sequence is CASSQGENTEAFF. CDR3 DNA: TGTGCCAGCTCTCAGGGGGAGAACACTGAAGCTTTCTTT.

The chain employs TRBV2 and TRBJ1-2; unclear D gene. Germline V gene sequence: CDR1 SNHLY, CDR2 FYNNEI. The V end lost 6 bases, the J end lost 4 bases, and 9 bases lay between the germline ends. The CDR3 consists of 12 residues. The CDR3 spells CASRGEVYGYTF. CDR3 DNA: TGTGCCAGCAGGGGAGAGGTCTATGGCTACACCTTC.

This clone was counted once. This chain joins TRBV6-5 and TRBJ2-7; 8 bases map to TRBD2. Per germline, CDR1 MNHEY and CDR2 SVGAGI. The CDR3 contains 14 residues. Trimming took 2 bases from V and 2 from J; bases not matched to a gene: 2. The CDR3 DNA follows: TGTGCCAGCAGTTACGGACTAGCCGCCTACGAGCAGTACTTC. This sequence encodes CASSYGLAAYEQYF.

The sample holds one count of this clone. The CDR3: CASSLTTSTDTQYF. The CDR3 DNA is TGTGCCAGCAGCTTAACGACTAGCACAGATACGCAGTATTTT. The J gene is TRBJ2-3, the V gene TRBV11-2; unclear D gene. Germline V gene sequence: CDR1 SGHAT, CDR2 FQNNGV. The V gene lost 2 bases and the J gene lost 0 bases, with 6 bases spanning the gap. The CDR3 extends over 14 amino acids.

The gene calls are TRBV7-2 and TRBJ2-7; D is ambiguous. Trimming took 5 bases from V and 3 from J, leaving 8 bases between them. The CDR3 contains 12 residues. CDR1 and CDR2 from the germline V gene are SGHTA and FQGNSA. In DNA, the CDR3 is TGTGCCAGCAGCCTGGATTTCTACGAGCAGTACTTC. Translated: CASSLDFYEQYF.

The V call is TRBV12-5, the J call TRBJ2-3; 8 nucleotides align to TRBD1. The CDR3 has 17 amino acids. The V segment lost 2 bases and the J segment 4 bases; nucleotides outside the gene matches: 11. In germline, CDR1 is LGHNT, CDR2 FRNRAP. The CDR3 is CASGLIDPGQAPDTQYF. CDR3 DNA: TGTGCTAGTGGTTTGATTGATCCGGGACAGGCCCCAGATACGCAGTATTTT.

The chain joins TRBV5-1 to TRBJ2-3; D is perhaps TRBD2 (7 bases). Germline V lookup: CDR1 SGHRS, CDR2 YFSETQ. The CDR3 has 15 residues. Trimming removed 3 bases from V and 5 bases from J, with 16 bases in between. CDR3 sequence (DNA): TGCGCCAGCAGCTCGGGGAGGGGGGAAGGAGATACGCAGTATTTT. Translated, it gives CASSSGRGEGDTQYF.

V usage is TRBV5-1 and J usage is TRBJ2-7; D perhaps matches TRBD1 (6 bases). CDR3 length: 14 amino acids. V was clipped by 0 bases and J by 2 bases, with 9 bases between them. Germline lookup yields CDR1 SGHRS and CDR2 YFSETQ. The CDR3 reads CASSLAGAPYEQYF. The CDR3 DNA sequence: TGCGCCAGCAGCTTGGCAGGGGCCCCCTACGAGCAGTACTTC.

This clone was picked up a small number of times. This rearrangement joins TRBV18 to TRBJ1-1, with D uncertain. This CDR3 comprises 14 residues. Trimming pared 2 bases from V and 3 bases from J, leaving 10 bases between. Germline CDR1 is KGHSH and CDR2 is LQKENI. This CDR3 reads CASSPSTGHTEAFF. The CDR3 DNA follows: TGTGCCAGCTCACCATCGACCGGGCACACTGAAGCTTTCTTT. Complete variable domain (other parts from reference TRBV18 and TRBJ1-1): NAGVMQNPRHLVRRRGQEARLRCSPMKGHSHVYWYRQLPEEGLKFMVYLQKENIIDESGMPKERFSAEFPKEGPSILRIQQVVRGDSAAYFCASSPSTGHTEAFFGQGTRLTVV.

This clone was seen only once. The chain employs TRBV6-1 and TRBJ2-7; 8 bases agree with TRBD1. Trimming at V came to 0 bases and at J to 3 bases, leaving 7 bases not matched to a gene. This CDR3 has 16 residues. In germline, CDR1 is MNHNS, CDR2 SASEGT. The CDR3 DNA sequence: TGTGCCAGCAGTGAAGCCGCTGCAGGGGGCTTCTACGAGCAGTACTTC. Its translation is CASSEAAAGGFYEQYF.

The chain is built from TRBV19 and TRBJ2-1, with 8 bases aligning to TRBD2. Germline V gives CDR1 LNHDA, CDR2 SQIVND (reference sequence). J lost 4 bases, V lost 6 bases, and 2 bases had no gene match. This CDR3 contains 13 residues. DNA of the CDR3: TGTGCCAGTAGCGTAGCGGGGTACAATGAGCAGTTCTTC. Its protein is CASSVAGYNEQFF.